There are a few counts of the clone carrying this T cell receptor beta chain. Its specificity is unknown. The data belong to a study of CD8 T cells in ankylosing spondylitis. The study, taken as a whole, reports: Reports of some motif variants in reactive arthritis synovial fluid and blood predate this one. The study looked at matched synovial fluid samples from ankylosing spondylitis patients. Disease-linked clones were reported to be significantly enriched there. Ankylosing spondylitis blood appeared to be characterized by a TCR beta motif of under 10 highly homologous variants.

Libraries for TCR beta were made by quantitative 5'-RACE with molecular barcodes. MiXCR, run by TCRdb on the 5' RACE reads, gives a single entry per CDR3 protein. This sample has around 150,000 distinct CDR3 sequences, with around 16% found just once. The CDR3 covers 13 residues. V was cut by 2 bases and J by 3 bases, with 7 bases left in between. CDR1 is LGHDT and CDR2 is YNNKEL in the germline V gene (reference sequence). Input material: blood, either unsorted or a sorted T cell fraction (not recorded which). The receptor was isolated from a male donor with ankylosing spondylitis or in good health (not recorded which). The chain joins TRBV3-1 to TRBJ2-5, with D possibly TRBD2 on 5 matching bases. The CDR3 is CASSQTGEETQYF. CDR3 DNA: TGTGCCAGCAGCCAAACCGGGGAAGAGACCCAGTACTTC.